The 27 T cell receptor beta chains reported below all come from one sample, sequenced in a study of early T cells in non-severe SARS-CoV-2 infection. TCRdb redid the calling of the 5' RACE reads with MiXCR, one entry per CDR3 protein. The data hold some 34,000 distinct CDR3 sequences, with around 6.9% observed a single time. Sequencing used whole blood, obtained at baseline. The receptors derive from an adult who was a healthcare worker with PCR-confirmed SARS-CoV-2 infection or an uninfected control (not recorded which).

This chain's CDR3 is CASSVATWGGNNEQFF. CDR3 nucleotide sequence: TGTGCCAGCAGCGTAGCTACATGGGGCGGGAACAATGAGCAGTTCTTC. The chain uses TRBV9 and TRBJ2-1; tentatively, D is TRBD2 (6 bases). Trimming stripped 0 bases from V and 5 bases from J, with 15 bases between. Germline assignment: CDR1 SGDLS and CDR2 YYNGEE. This CDR3 has 16 residues.

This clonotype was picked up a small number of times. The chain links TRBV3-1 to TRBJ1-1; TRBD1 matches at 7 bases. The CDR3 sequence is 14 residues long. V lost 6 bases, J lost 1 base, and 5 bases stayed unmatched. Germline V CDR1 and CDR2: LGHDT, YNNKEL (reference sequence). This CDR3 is CASSDRVKNTEAFF. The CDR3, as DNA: TGTGCCAGCAGTGACAGGGTCAAGAACACTGAAGCTTTCTTT. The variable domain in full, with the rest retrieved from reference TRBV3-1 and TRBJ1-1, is DTAVSQTPKYLVTQMGNDKSIKCEQNLGHDTMYWYKQDSKKFLKIMFSYNNKELIINETVPNRFSPKSPDKAHLNLHINSLELGDSAVYFCASSDRVKNTEAFFGQGTRLTVV.

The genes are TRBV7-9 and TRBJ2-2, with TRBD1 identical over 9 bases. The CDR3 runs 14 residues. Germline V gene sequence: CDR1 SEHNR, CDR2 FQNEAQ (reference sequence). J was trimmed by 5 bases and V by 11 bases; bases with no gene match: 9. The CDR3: CAGSEQGATGELFF. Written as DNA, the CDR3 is TGTGCCGGAAGTGAACAGGGGGCGACCGGGGAGCTGTTTTTT.

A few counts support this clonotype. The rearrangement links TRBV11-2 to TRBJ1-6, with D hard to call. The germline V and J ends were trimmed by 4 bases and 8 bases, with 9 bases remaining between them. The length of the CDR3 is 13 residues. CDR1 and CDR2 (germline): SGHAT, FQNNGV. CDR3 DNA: TGTGCCAGCAGCTCAAACGGGGATTCACCCCTCCACTTT. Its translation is CASSSNGDSPLHF.

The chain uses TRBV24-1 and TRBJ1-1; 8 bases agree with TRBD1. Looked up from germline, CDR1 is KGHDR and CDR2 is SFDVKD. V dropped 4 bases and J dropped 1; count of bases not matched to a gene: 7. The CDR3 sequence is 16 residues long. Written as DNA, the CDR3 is TGTGCCACCAGTGAATCCGACAGGGGCCGGAACACTGAAGCTTTCTTT. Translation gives CATSESDRGRNTEAFF.

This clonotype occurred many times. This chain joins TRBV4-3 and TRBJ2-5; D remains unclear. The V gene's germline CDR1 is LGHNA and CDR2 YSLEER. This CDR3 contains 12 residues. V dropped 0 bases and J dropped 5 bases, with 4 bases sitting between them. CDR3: CASSQEGETQYF. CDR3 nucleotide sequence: TGCGCCAGCAGCCAAGAGGGCGAGACCCAGTACTTC.

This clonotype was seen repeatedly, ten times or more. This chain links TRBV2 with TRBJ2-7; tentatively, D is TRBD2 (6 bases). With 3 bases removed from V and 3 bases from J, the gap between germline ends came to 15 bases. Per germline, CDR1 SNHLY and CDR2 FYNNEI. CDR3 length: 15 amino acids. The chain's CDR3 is CASSEGGESLYEQYV. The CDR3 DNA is TGTGCCAGCAGTGAGGGGGGTGAATCCCTCTACGAGCAGTACGTC.

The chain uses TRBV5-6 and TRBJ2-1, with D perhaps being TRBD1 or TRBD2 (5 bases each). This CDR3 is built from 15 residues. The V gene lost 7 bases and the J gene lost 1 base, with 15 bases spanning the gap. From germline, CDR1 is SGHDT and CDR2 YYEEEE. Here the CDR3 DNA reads TGTGCCAGCGTAGGGACGGATCCTTCCTACAATGAGCAGTTCTTC. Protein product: CASVGTDPSYNEQFF. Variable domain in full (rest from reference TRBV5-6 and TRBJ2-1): DAGVTQSPTHLIKTRGQQVTLRCSPKSGHDTVSWYQQALGQGPQFIFQYYEEEERQRGNFPDRFSGHQFPNYSSELNVNALLLGDSALYLCASVGTDPSYNEQFFGPGTRLTVL.

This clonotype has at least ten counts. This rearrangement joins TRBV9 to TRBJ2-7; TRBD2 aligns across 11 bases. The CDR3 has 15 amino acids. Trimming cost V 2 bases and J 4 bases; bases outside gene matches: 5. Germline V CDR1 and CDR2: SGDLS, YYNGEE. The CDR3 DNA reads TGTGCCAGCAGCGTGGGGACTAGCGGTTCTTACGAGCAGTACTTC. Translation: CASSVGTSGSYEQYF. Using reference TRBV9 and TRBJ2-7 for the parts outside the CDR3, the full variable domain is DSGVTQTPKHLITATGQRVTLRCSPRSGDLSVYWYQQSLDQGLQFLIQYYNGEERAKGNILERFSAQQFPDLHSELNLSSLELGDSALYFCASSVGTSGSYEQYFGPGTRLTVT.

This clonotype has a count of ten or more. DNA for the CDR3: TGCAGCGTTGGCAAAGTCCTGGCGAACAATGAGCAGTTCTTC. Protein product: CSVGKVLANNEQFF. This rearrangement joins TRBV29-1 to TRBJ2-1; D is uncertain. V lost 4 bases and J lost 5, with 15 bases in between. This CDR3 comprises 14 residues. CDR1 and CDR2 from the germline V gene are SQVTM and ANQGSEA.

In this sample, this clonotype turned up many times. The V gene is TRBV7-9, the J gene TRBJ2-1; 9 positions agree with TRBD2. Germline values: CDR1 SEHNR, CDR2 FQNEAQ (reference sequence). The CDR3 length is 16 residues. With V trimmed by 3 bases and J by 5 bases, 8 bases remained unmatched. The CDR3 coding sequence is TGTGCCAGCAGCTTCTTTATAGCGGGAGTGGACAATGAGCAGTTCTTC. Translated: CASSFFIAGVDNEQFF.

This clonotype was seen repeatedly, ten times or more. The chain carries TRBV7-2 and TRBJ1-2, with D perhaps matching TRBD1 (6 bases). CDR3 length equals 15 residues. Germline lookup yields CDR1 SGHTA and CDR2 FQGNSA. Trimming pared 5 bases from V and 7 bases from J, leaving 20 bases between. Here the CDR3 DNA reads TGTGCCAGCAGCCCACAAATGGGGGGCGCTGGTGGCTACACCTTC. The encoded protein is CASSPQMGGAGGYTF. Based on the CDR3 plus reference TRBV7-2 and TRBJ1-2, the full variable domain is GAGVSQSPSNKVTEKGKDVELRCDPISGHTALYWYRQSLGQGLEFLIYFQGNSAPDKSGLPSDRFSAERTGGSVSTLTIQRTQQEDSAVYLCASSPQMGGAGGYTFGSGTRLTVV.

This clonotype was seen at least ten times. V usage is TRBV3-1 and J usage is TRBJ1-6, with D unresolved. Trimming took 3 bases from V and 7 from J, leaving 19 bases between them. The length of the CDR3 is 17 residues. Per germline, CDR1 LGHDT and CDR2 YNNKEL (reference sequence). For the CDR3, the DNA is TGTGCCAGCAGCCAGAGAGCGGGTGACGGGTCAAATTCACCCCTCCACTTT. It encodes CASSQRAGDGSNSPLHF.

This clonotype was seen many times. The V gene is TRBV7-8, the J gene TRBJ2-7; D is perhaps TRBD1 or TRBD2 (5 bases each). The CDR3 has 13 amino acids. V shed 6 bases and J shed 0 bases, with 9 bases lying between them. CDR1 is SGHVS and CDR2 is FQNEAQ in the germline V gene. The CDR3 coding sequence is TGTGCCAGCAGTCGGGACGGCTCCTACGAGCAGTACGTC. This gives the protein CASSRDGSYEQYV.

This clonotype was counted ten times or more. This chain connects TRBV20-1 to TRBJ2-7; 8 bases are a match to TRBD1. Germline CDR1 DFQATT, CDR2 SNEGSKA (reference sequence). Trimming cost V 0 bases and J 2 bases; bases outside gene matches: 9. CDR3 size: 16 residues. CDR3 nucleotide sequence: TGCAGTGCTAGAGATCTCGACAGGGGTTGCCCCTACGAGCAGTACGTC. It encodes CSARDLDRGCPYEQYV.

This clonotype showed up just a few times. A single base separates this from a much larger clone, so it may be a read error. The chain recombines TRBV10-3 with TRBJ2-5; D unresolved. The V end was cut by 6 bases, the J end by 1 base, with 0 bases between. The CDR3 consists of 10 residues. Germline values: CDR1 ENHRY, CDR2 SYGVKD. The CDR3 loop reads CAISQETQYF. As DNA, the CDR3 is TGTGCCATCAGCCAAGAGACCCAGTACTTC.

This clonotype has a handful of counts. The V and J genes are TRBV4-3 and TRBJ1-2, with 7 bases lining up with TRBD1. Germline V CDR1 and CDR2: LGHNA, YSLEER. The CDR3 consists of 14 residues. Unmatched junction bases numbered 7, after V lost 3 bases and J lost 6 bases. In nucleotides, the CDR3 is TGCGCCAGCAGCCATACAGGGGCCACTGATGGCTACACCTTC. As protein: CASSHTGATDGYTF.

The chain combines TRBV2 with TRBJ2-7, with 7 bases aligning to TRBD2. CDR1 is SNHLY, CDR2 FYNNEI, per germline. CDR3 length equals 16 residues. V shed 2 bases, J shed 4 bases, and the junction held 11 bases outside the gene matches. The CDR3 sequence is CASSEQRDPRRYEQYV. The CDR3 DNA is TGTGCCAGCAGTGAACAGCGGGATCCCCGCCGGTACGAGCAGTACGTC.

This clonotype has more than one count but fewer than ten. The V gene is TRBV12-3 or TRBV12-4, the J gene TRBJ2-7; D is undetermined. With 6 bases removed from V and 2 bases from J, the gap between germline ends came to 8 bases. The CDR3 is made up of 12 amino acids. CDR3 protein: CASSINTYEQYF. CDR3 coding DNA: TGTGCCAGCAGCATTAATACCTACGAGCAGTACTTC.

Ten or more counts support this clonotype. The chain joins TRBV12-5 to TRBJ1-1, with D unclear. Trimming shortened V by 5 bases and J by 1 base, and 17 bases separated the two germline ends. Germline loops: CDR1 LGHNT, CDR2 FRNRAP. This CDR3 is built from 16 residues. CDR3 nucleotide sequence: TGTGCTAGTGGTACCGGGCCCAGTTTTTCGAACACTGAAGCTTTCTTT. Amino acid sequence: CASGTGPSFSNTEAFF.

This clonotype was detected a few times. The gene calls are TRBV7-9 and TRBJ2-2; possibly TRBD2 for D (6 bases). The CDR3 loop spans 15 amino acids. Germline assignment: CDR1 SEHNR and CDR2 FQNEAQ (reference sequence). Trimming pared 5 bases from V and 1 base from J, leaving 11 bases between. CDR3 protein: CASSRPGGNTGELFF. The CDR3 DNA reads TGTGCCAGCAGCCGACCCGGGGGGAACACCGGGGAGCTGTTTTTT.

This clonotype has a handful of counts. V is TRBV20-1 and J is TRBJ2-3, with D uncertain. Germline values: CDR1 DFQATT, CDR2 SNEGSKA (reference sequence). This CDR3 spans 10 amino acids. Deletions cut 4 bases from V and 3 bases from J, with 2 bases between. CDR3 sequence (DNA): TGCAGTGCTATGACAGATACGCAGTATTTT. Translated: CSAMTDTQYF.

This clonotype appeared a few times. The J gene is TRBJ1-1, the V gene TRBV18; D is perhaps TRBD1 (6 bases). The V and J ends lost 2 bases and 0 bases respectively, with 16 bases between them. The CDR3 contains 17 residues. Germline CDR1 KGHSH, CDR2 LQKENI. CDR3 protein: CASSPGLQGKVNTEAFF. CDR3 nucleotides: TGTGCCAGCTCACCAGGTTTGCAGGGGAAGGTGAACACTGAAGCTTTCTTT.

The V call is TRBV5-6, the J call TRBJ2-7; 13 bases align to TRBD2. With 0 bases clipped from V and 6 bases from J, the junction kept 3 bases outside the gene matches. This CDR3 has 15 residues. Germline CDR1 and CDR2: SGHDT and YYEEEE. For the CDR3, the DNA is TGTGCCAGCAGCTTGGAACTAGCGGGAGGGCGCGAGCAGTACGTC. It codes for CASSLELAGGREQYV.

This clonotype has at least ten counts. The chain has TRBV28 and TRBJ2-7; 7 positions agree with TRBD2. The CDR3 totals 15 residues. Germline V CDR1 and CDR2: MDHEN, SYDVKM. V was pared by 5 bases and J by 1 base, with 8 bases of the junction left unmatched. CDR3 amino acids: CASSKTSVGSYEQYF. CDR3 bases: TGTGCCAGCAGTAAAACTAGCGTCGGGTCCTACGAGCAGTACTTC.

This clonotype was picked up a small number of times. CDR3 residues: CASSPPWDRRNTDTQYF. As DNA, the CDR3 is TGTGCCAGCAGCCCACCTTGGGACCGAAGAAACACAGATACGCAGTATTTT. The rearrangement links TRBV7-9 to TRBJ2-3; D may match TRBD1 or TRBD2 (5 bases each). Trimming shortened V by 5 bases and J by 2 bases, and 20 bases separated the two germline ends. CDR1 is SEHNR, CDR2 FQNEAQ, per germline (reference sequence). CDR3 length: 17 residues. The whole variable domain, filled in from reference TRBV7-9 and TRBJ2-3, reads DTGVSQNPRHKITKRGQNVTFRCDPISEHNRLYWYRQTLGQGPEFLTYFQNEAQLEKSRLLSDRFSAERPKGSFSTLEIQRTEQGDSAMYLCASSPPWDRRNTDTQYFGPGTRLTVL.

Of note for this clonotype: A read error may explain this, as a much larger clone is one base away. The DNA for the CDR3 is TGCGGCGTCGGACAGGGGGGATTCTACAATGAGCAGTTCTTC. Translating gives CGVGQGGFYNEQFF. The chain uses TRBV29-1 and TRBJ2-1; 10 positions match TRBD1. Germline V gene data show CDR1 as SQVTM and CDR2 as ANQGSEA. This CDR3 is built from 14 residues.